A single T cell receptor (beta chain) is shown here with its context. Clinical history reported by participants formed the basis on which cohorts were assigned. Germline loops: CDR1 SGHTA, CDR2 FQGNSA. The CDR3 is 16 amino acids. V was pared by 2 bases and J by 7 bases, with 10 bases of the junction left unmatched. In the original processing: Amplification of reference gene primers was used by the study to estimate nucleated cell counts. Assay used: immunoSEQ multiplex PCR; TCRdb lists only in-frame clones, some missing. V and J calls plus clone size are reproduced from that table; the DNA served to infer D and trimming. In the table there are hundreds of thousands of clones, less than 90% of which are singletons. This entry belongs to a study of blood T cell repertoires in COVID-19. Study context: The study drew acute and convalescent COVID-19 samples from the United States, Italy and Spain.

This rearrangement joins TRBV7-2 to TRBJ2-1; TRBD2 matches at 8 bases. The sample was PBMCs or T cells enriched from blood (not recorded which). This receptor was taken from a woman between 45 and 65 years old who had recovered from COVID-19. CDR3 coding DNA: TGTGCCAGCAGCTTACGTGCGGGGGGAGCGCAAAATGAGCAGTTCTTC. Translated: CASSLRAGGAQNEQFF.